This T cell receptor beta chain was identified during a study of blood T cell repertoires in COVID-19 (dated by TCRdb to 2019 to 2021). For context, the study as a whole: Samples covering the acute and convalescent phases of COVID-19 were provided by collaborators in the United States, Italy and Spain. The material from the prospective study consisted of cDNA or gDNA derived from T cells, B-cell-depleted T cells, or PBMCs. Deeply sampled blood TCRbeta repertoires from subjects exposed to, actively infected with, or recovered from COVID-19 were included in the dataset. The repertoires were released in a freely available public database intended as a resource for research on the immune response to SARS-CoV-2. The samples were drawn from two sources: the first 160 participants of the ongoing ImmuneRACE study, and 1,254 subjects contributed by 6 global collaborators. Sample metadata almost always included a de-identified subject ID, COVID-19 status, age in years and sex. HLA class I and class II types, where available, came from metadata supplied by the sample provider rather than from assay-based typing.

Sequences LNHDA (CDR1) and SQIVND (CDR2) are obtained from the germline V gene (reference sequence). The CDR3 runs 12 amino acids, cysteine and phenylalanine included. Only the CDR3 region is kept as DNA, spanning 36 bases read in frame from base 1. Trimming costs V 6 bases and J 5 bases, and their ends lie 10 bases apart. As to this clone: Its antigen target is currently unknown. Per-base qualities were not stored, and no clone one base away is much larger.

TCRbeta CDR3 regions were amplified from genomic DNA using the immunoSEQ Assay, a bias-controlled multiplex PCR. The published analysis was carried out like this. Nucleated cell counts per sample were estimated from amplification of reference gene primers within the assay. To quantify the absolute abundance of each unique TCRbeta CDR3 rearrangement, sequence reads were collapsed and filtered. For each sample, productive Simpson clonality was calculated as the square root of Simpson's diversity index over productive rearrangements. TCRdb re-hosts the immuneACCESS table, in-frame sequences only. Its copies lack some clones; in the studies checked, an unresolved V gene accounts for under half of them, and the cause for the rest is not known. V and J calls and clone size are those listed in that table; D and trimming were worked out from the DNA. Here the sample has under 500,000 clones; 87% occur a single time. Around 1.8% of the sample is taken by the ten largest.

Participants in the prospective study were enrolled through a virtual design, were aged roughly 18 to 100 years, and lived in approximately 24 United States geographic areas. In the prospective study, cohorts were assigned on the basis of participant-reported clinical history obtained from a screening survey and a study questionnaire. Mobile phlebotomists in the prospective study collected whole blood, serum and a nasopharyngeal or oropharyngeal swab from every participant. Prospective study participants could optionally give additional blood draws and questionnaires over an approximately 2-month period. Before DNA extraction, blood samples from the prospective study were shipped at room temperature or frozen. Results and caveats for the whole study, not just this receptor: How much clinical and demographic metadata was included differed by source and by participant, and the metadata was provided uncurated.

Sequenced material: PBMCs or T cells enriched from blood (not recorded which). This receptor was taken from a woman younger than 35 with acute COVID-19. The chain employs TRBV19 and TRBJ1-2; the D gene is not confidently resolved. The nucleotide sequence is TGTGCCAGTAGCCGGGATGATTATGGCTACACCTTC. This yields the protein CASSRDDYGYTF.